A selection of T cell receptor beta chains follows, all from one sample in a study of shared clonotypes between healthy human individuals. Generated by immunoSEQ multiplex PCR, the TCRdb table keeps only in-frame clones and is missing some. The sample gives about 2.3 million clones, 85% to 95% of which show up once; about 0.41% is in the top ten. The sample taken for sequencing was naive CD4+ T cells from PBMCs. These receptors were taken from a man aged 18 to 29 in good health. Some clones in this sample may be carry-over from other donors' samples. Both conserved end residues are part of each CDR3. Fields, in order: clone size, J gene, D gene, V gene, CDR3 protein, CDR3 DNA. The D gene is left open where the match is weak. Clone size is shown for a subset of rows, as once, few, many or a class of expanded clone.

>NA|TRBJ2-7|TRBD2|TRBV5-5
CASSADTRLRVAGFSYEQYF
TGTGCCAGCAGCGCGGACACCCGTCTCCGGGTAGCGGGGTTCTCCTACGAGCAGTACTTC
>NA|TRBJ1-5|NA|TRBV6-1
CASRESYSNQPQHF
TGTGCCAGCAGGGAAAGTTATAGCAATCAGCCCCAGCATTTT
>once|TRBJ1-4|TRBD1|TRBV28
CASSLLPGQGNEKLFF
TGTGCCAGCAGTTTATTGCCGGGACAGGGGAATGAAAAACTGTTTTTT
>NA|TRBJ2-1|TRBD2|TRBV9
CASSVDSPGLAGEQFF
TGTGCCAGCAGCGTAGATTCCCCCGGACTAGCGGGAGAGCAGTTCTTC
>once|TRBJ2-7|NA|TRBV15
CATSRSGQTYEQYF
TGTGCCACCAGCCGGTCGGGCCAGACCTACGAGCAGTACTTC
>NA|TRBJ2-3|TRBD1|TRBV5-1
CASSLWTPGQGAADTQYF
TGCGCCAGCAGCTTGTGGACCCCCGGACAGGGGGCTGCAGATACGCAGTATTTT
>NA|TRBJ2-5|TRBD1|TRBV5-1
CASSLPGTGEETQYF
TGCGCCAGCAGCTTACCCGGGACAGGGGAAGAGACCCAGTACTTC
>NA|TRBJ1-2|NA|TRBV15
CATSRDRAGPGGYTF
TGTGCCACCAGCAGAGATCGGGCAGGACCAGGAGGCTACACCTTC
>NA|TRBJ2-7|TRBD1|TRBV28
CASLGLQGLEQYF
TGTGCCAGCTTAGGGCTACAGGGGCTGGAGCAGTACTTC
>NA|TRBJ2-1|NA|TRBV5-1
CASRAPGTTSYNEQFF
TGCGCCAGCAGAGCCCCCGGGACCACCTCCTACAATGAGCAGTTCTTC
>NA|TRBJ2-5|NA|TRBV18
CASSSTDQETQYF
TGTGCCAGCTCATCGACCGACCAGGAGACCCAGTACTTC
>NA|TRBJ1-2|TRBD1|TRBV30
CAWSGLRTGYGYTF
TGTGCCTGGAGTGGCCTAAGGACAGGGTATGGTTACACCTTC
>few|TRBJ1-3|NA|TRBV7-9
CASSGSGNTIYF
TGTGCCAGCAGCGGATCTGGAAACACCATATATTTT
>NA|TRBJ1-4|NA|TRBV28
CASSLPRVPEKLFF
TGTGCCAGCAGTTTACCAAGGGTCCCTGAAAAACTGTTTTTT